One sample yielded the 6 T cell receptor beta chains listed below, sequenced in a study of CD4 T cells in relation to SARS-CoV-2 and coronaviruses. The unexposed donors gave CD4+ T cells in about 2010-2019, prior to COVID-19. After roughly 9 days of culture, CD4+ T cells were isolated. No antigen is known for these receptors. Measured with immunoSEQ multiplex PCR; TCRdb has only the in-frame clones, and not every one. The table records 20,000 or so clones, about 80% of them present only once. The sequencing sample was made of CD4+ T cells from PBMCs, cultured in vitro. These receptors were collected from a human donor in good health.

The chain couples TRBV5-1 to TRBJ2-2, with D perhaps matching TRBD1 (5 bases). V was clipped by 5 bases and J by 3 bases, with 17 bases between them. The CDR3 spans 16 residues. Germline lookup yields CDR1 SGHRS and CDR2 YFSETQ. For the CDR3, the DNA is TGCGCCAGCAGGTTGACACAGGCCCCGGACACCGGGGAGCTGTTTTTT. The encoded protein is CASRLTQAPDTGELFF.

This clone was recorded once. The chain links TRBV4-1 to TRBJ2-1; weak D call: TRBD2 (6 bases). Trimming stripped 7 bases from V and 1 base from J, with 14 bases between. The CDR3 length is 15 residues. Germline V gene lookup returns CDR1 MGHRA and CDR2 YSYEKL. The CDR3: CASTLLGLSYNEQFF. In DNA form, the CDR3 reads TGCGCCAGCACCCTACTGGGACTTTCCTACAATGAGCAGTTCTTC.

CDR3 bases: TGTGCCAGTAGTATGACATCGGGCGCTGGGACTAACTATGGCTACACCTTC. Translated: CASSMTSGAGTNYGYTF. V is TRBV19 and J is TRBJ1-2; no definite D call. Germline V gene sequence: CDR1 LNHDA, CDR2 SQIVND (reference sequence). The CDR3 totals 17 residues. V was cut by 3 bases and J by 0 bases, with 17 bases left in between.

The chain links TRBV5-6 to TRBJ2-3; 12 bases line up with TRBD2. The V gene end was trimmed by 0 bases and the J gene end by 2 bases; junction bases not matched to a gene: 4. This CDR3 is built from 17 residues. The germline CDR1 and CDR2 sequences are SGHDT and YYEEEE. The CDR3 reads CASSLGGLAGYTDTQYF. The DNA of the CDR3 is TGTGCCAGCAGCTTGGGAGGACTAGCGGGGTACACAGATACGCAGTATTTT.

This rearrangement joins TRBV5-1 to TRBJ1-1; no firm D call. Trimming removed 2 bases from V and 7 bases from J, with 15 bases in between. Germline V gives CDR1 SGHRS, CDR2 YFSETQ. The CDR3 sequence is 14 residues long. The CDR3 region is CASSLEAGPFEAFF. DNA of the CDR3: TGCGCCAGCAGCTTAGAAGCCGGCCCCTTTGAAGCTTTCTTT.

The V call is TRBV7-9, the J call TRBJ2-3, with TRBD1 matching over 11 bases. This CDR3 region has 18 residues. The germline gives CDR1 SEHNR, CDR2 FQNEAQ (reference sequence). Trimming cost V 5 bases and J 1 base; bases outside gene matches: 11. In nucleotides, the CDR3 is TGTGCCAGCAGCCAAGGACAGGGGGCGCTTCTGGGCACAGATACGCAGTATTTT. It is translated as CASSQGQGALLGTDTQYF.